This T cell receptor beta chain originates from a study of OX40 agonist ivuxolimab in advanced cancers. This CDR3 comprises 14 residues. The V and J ends lost 7 bases and 3 bases, in that order; junction bases with no gene match: 8. CDR1 and CDR2 from the germline V gene are LNHDA and SQIVND (reference sequence). Profiling relied on immunoSEQ multiplex PCR, and the TCRdb table lists in-frame clones only, not all of them. The sample holds around 90,000 clones, 85% to 90% seen once. The sequenced sample was CD4+ or CD8+ T cells sorted from blood, obtained in a trial of the OX40 agonist ivuxolimab. The V call is TRBV19, the J call TRBJ1-2; 7 nucleotides align to TRBD1. The clonotype comes from an adult with an advanced solid tumor such as melanoma, head and neck, liver or kidney cancer. The CDR3 sequence is CASKRGQGDYGYTF. CDR3 DNA sequence: TGTGCCAGTAAAAGGGGGCAGGGTGACTATGGCTACACCTTC.